These 12 T cell receptor beta chains came from one sample sequenced in a study of CD8+ T cells in alopecia areata. Following extraction, RNA underwent reverse transcription to cDNA, which served as the sequencing template. Sequenced by immunoSEQ multiplex PCR; TCRdb stores in-frame clones only, minus some. The sample holds 110,000 to 150,000 clones, approximately 60% seen once. The sequenced sample was CD8+ T cells sorted from blood. The receptors stem from a human donor in good health.

A single count supports this clone. The rearrangement uses TRBV7-8 and TRBJ2-1; maybe TRBD2 (6 bases). V was clipped by 3 bases and J by 3 bases, with 15 bases between them. This CDR3 spans 16 amino acids. Germline CDR1 SGHVS, CDR2 FQNEAQ. The CDR3 sequence is CASSLGLARIYNEQFF. CDR3 bases: TGTGCCAGCAGCTTGGGGCTAGCGAGGATCTACAATGAGCAGTTCTTC.

This clone turned up a few times. This rearrangement joins TRBV4-1 to TRBJ2-3; D call uncertain. CDR1 and CDR2 (germline): MGHRA, YSYEKL. This CDR3 is 16 amino acids long. The V and J ends lost 1 base and 5 bases respectively, with 16 bases between them. CDR3 DNA: TGCGCCAGCAGCCAAGGCGGCGGCGGCGGCTTAGATACGCAGTATTTT. Protein product: CASSQGGGGGLDTQYF.

The rearrangement links TRBV13 to TRBJ2-7; 7 bases map to TRBD2. V lost 5 bases and J lost 0; bases outside the gene matches: 10. The germline gives CDR1 PRHDT, CDR2 FYEKMQ (reference sequence). The CDR3 contains 16 residues. The CDR3 nucleotides are TGTGCCAGCAGCATCCTCCGGGACTACAGCTCCTACGAGCAGTACTTC. It yields the protein CASSILRDYSSYEQYF.

The chain has TRBV6-5 and TRBJ2-5; D unclear. Trimming removed 1 base at V and 2 bases at J, with 8 bases between. The CDR3 length is 14 residues. Germline CDR1 MNHEY, CDR2 SVGAGI. The CDR3 DNA sequence: TGTGCCAGCAGTTACTACCACGAGCAAGAGACCCAGTACTTC. This translates into CASSYYHEQETQYF.

V usage is TRBV5-4 and J usage is TRBJ1-2; 9 positions agree with TRBD1. This CDR3 is 15 amino acids long. Unmatched junction bases numbered 12, after V lost 6 bases and J lost 6 bases. CDR1 is SGHNT and CDR2 is YYREEE in the germline V gene (reference sequence). The CDR3 is CASIDPRTGEDGYTF. In DNA, the CDR3 is TGTGCCAGCATCGATCCCAGGACAGGGGAGGATGGCTACACCTTC.

The chain is built from TRBV15 and TRBJ2-1; D is uncertain. Trimming cost V 0 bases and J 4 bases, with 10 bases left between them. The CDR3 consists of 15 residues. Germline-derived CDR1 and CDR2 are LNHNV and YYDKDF (reference sequence). CDR3 amino acids: CATSRDYLTYNEQFF. In DNA, the CDR3 is TGTGCCACCAGCAGAGATTATTTAACTTACAATGAGCAGTTCTTC.

This clone was observed once. V gene TRBV5-1 combines with J gene TRBJ2-5, with unresolved D. This CDR3 has 15 residues. Germline-derived CDR1 and CDR2 are SGHRS and YFSETQ. Trimming pared 0 bases from V and 5 bases from J, leaving 14 bases between. The CDR3 DNA reads TGCGCCAGCAGCTTGGTGAAGGGCCCATTTGAGACCCAGTACTTC. Amino acid sequence: CASSLVKGPFETQYF.

About this clone itself: The identical CDR3 is also encoded by other nucleotide sequences in the sample. This chain uses TRBV25-1 with TRBJ2-5; D is uncertain. CDR3 size: 10 residues. Per the germline V gene, CDR1 is MGHDK and CDR2 is SYGVNS. Trimming pared 4 bases from V and 5 bases from J, leaving 2 bases between. The chain's CDR3 is CASSGETQYF. Here the CDR3 DNA reads TGTGCCAGCAGTGGCGAGACCCAGTACTTC.

Only a few counts were recorded for this clone. This sequence joins TRBV27 and TRBJ2-1; no clear D gene. V was shortened by 5 bases and J by 4 bases, with 15 bases between the two germline ends. CDR3 length: 15 residues. Germline CDR1 and CDR2: MNHEY and SMNVEV (reference sequence). The CDR3 reads CASSDLLKGYNEQFF. The CDR3 bases are TGTGCCAGCAGTGATCTCCTTAAGGGTTACAATGAGCAGTTCTTC.

This chain joins TRBV27 and TRBJ1-1; D not certain. V lost 8 bases and J lost 0, with 4 bases in between. Germline CDR1 is MNHEY and CDR2 is SMNVEV (reference sequence). The CDR3 sequence is 11 residues long. The CDR3 loop is CASRLNTEAFF. CDR3 DNA: TGTGCCAGCCGACTGAACACTGAAGCTTTCTTT.

This clone was counted a few times. The genes are TRBV10-3 and TRBJ2-1, with 7 bases matching TRBD2. The ends lost 4 bases at V and 6 bases at J; junction bases unmatched: 3. Germline V lookup: CDR1 ENHRY, CDR2 SYGVKD. This CDR3 has 13 residues. CDR3 nucleotides: TGTGCCATCAGTGGGGACTACGTCAATGAGCAGTTCTTC. It encodes CAISGDYVNEQFF.

The rearrangement uses TRBV7-2 and TRBJ2-1; TRBD2 might be the D (5 bases). CDR3 length: 14 amino acids. Germline assignment: CDR1 SGHTA and CDR2 FQGNSA. The V and J ends lost 5 bases and 0 bases respectively, with 8 bases between them. CDR3 in DNA: TGTGCCAGCAGCCCCGGAGGCTCCTACAATGAGCAGTTCTTC. It specifies CASSPGGSYNEQFF. Combining the CDR3 with reference TRBV7-2 and TRBJ2-1 gives the whole variable domain GAGVSQSPSNKVTEKGKDVELRCDPISGHTALYWYRQSLGQGLEFLIYFQGNSAPDKSGLPSDRFSAERTGGSVSTLTIQRTQQEDSAVYLCASSPGGSYNEQFFGPGTRLTVL.